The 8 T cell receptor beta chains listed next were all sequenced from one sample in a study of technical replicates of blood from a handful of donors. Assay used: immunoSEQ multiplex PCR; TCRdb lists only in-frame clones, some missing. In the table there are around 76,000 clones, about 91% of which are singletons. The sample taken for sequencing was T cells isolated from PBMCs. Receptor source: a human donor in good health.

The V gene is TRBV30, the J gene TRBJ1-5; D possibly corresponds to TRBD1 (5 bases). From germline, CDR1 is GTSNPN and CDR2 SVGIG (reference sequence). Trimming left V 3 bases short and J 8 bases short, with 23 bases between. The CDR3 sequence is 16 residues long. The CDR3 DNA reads TGTGCCTGGAGGGCGGGCCTGGGTAACTCGGGGGAGCCCCAGCATTTT. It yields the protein CAWRAGLGNSGEPQHF.

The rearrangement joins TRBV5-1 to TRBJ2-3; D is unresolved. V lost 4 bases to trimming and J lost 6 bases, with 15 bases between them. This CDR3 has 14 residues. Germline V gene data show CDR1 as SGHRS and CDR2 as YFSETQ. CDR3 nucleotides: TGCGCCAGCAGCCTCGAGTCCATCGGGGATACGCAGTATTTT. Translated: CASSLESIGDTQYF.

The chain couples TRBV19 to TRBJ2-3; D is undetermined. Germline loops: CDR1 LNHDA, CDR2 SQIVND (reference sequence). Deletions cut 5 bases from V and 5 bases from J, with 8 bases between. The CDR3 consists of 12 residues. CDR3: CASSPPGDTQYF. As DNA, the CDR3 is TGTGCCAGTAGTCCTCCAGGAGATACGCAGTATTTT.

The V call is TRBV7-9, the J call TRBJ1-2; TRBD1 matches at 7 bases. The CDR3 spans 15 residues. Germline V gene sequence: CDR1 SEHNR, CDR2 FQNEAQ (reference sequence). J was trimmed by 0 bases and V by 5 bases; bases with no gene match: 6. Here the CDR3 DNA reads TGTGCCAGCAGCGACTATGGGACAGCTAACTATGGCTACACCTTC. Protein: CASSDYGTANYGYTF.

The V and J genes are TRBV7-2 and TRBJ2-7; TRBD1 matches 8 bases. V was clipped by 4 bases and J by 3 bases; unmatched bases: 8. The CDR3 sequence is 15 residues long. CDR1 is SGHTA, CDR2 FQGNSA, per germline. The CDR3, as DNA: TGTGCCAGCAGCTCCCCACAGGGGGGATACTACGAGCAGTACTTC. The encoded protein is CASSSPQGGYYEQYF.

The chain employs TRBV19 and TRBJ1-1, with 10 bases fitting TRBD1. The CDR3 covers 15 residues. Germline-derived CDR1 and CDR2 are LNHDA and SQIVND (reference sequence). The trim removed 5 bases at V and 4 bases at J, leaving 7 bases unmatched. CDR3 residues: CASSPTGGGGTEAFF. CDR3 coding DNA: TGTGCCAGTAGTCCGACAGGGGGCGGGGGCACTGAAGCTTTCTTT.

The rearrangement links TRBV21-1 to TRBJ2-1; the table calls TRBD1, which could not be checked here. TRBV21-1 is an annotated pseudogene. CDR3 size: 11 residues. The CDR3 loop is CAQGGRNEQFF. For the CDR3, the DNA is TGTGCCCAGGGGGGCAGGAATGAGCAGTTCTTC.

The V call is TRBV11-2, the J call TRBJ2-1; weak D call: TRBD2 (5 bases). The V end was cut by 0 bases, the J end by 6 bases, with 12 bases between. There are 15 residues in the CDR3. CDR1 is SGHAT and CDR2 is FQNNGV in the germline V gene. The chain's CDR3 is CASSLDQLVSNEQFF. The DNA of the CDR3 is TGTGCCAGCAGCTTAGACCAACTAGTAAGCAATGAGCAGTTCTTC. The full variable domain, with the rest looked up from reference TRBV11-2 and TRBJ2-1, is EAGVAQSPRYKIIEKRQSVAFWCNPISGHATLYWYQQILGQGPKLLIQFQNNGVVDDSQLPKDRFSAERLKGVDSTLKIQPAKLEDSAVYLCASSLDQLVSNEQFFGPGTRLTVL.